This TCR beta chain stems from a study of T cells in Graves' hyperthyroidism and ophthalmopathy. Study findings and constraints: Also found in blood were most expanded thyroid clonotypes above 0.001.

The CDR3 length is 11 residues. V lost 7 bases and J 2 bases, leaving 7 bases between the germline ends. The germline CDR1 and CDR2 sequences are SQVTM and ANQGSEA. This clonotype was counted a few times. Its cognate antigen is unknown. Amplified regions were TCR beta CDR3 sequences from RNA transcripts. RT-PCR in the first round (using the HTBI primer set) targeted the TCR CDR3. TCRdb fed the multiplex PCR reads into MiXCR, producing one record per CDR3 protein. This sample carries more than 550,000 distinct CDR3 sequences, around 20% of them seen once, and the ten largest clones take over 15%. This receptor was taken from a woman aged 45-65 years with Graves' hyperthyroidism that later progressed to Graves' ophthalmopathy. Sequencing input: blood. The V gene is TRBV29-1, the J gene TRBJ2-3; D not certain. The CDR3 loop is CSAENTDTQYF. CDR3 sequence (DNA): TGCAGCGCAGAGAACACAGATACGCAGTATTTT.